One and the same sample provided the 2 T cell receptor beta chains below, sequenced in a study of T cells in Graves' hyperthyroidism and ophthalmopathy. The TCR beta CDR3 regions underwent amplification using RNA transcripts as the source. HTBI primers drove first-round RT-PCR of the TCR CDR3. TCRdb re-called the multiplex PCR reads with MiXCR, one entry per CDR3 protein. The top ten hold more than 30% of the sample, which has 250,000 or so distinct CDR3 sequences, approximately 16% seen once. Material: blood. The receptors come from a woman between 45 and 65 years old with Graves' hyperthyroidism that later progressed to Graves' ophthalmopathy.

Turning to this clonotype: Just one base apart from a much larger clone, this may be a read error. The genes are TRBV27 and TRBJ2-1; the D is unclear. Trimming left V 3 bases short and J 5 bases short, with 17 bases between. This CDR3 is built from 16 residues. The germline V gene encodes CDR1 MNHEY and CDR2 SMNVEV (reference sequence). CDR3 residues: CASSFDRSGINNEQFF. CDR3 in DNA: TGTGCCAGCAGTTTCGATAGGTCGGGCATCAACAATGAGCAGTTCTTC.

In this sample, this clonotype turned up many times. The chain has TRBV14 and TRBJ2-5, with D tentatively TRBD2 (6 bases). Per the germline V gene, CDR1 is SGHDN and CDR2 is FVKESK. V was shortened by 3 bases and J by 4 bases, with 9 bases between the two germline ends. This CDR3 comprises 13 residues. The CDR3, as DNA: TGTGCCAGCAGCCACGGGAGAGGAGAGACCCAGTACTTC. Translation: CASSHGRGETQYF.